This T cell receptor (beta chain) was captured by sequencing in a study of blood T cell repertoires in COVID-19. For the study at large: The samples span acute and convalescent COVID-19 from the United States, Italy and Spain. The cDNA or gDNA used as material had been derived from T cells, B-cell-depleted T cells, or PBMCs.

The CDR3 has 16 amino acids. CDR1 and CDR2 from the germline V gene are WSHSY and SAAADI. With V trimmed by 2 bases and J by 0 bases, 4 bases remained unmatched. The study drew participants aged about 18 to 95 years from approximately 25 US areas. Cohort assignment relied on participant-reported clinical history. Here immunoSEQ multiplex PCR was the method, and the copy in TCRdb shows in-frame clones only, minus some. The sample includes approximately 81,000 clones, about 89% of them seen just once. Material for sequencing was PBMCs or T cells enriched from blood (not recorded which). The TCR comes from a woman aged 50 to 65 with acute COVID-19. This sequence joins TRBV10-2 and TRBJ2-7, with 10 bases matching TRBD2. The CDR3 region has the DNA TGCGCCAGCAGTGAGCGACTAGCGGGTTCCTCCTACGAGCAGTACTTC. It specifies CASSERLAGSSYEQYF.